The clone carrying this T cell receptor (beta chain) was detected ten times or more. The target antigen is unknown. The entry originates in a study of CD8 T cells in ankylosing spondylitis. The study, taken as a whole, reports: There was a TCR beta motif, made of several highly homologous variants, that appeared characteristic of ankylosing spondylitis blood. Reportedly, matched ankylosing spondylitis synovial fluid was significantly enriched for disease-linked clones.

Looked up from germline, CDR1 is SGHRS and CDR2 is YFSETQ. Trimming at V came to 5 bases and at J to 2 bases, leaving 3 bases not matched to a gene. The CDR3 loop spans 15 amino acids. TCRdb recomputed calls from the 5' RACE reads with MiXCR, one row per CDR3 protein. The sample lists 450,000 to 550,000 distinct CDR3 sequences, over 4% seen once, with roughly 3.5% in the top ten. The chain couples TRBV5-1 to TRBJ2-7; 14 bases agree with TRBD2. The sample taken for sequencing was blood, either unsorted or a sorted T cell fraction (not recorded which). The sequence came from a male donor with ankylosing spondylitis. This CDR3 is CASRTGLAGAYEQYF. CDR3 DNA sequence: TGCGCCAGCAGGACGGGACTAGCGGGAGCCTACGAGCAGTACTTC.